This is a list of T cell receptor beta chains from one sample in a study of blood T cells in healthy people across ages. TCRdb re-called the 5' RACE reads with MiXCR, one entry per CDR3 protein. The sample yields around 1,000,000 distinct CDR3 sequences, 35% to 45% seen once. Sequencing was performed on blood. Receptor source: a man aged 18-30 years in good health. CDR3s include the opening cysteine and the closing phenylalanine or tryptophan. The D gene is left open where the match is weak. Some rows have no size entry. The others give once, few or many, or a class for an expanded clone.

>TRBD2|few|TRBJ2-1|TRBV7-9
CASSLGGSGRSSYNEQFF
TGTGCCAGCAGCTTAGGTGGTAGCGGGCGAAGCTCCTACAATGAGCAGTTCTTC
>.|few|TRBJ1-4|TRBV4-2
CASSQEVAAQNEKLFF
TGTGCCAGCAGCCAAGAGGTGGCAGCTCAAAATGAAAAACTGTTTTTT
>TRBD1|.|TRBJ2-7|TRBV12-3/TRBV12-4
CASRKTGSSSYEQYF
TGTGCCAGCAGAAAGACAGGGTCGAGCTCCTACGAGCAGTACTTC
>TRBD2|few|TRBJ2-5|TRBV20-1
CSASNSGGIQETQYF
TGCAGTGCCAGCAATAGCGGGGGGATTCAAGAGACCCAGTACTTC
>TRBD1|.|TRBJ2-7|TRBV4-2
CASSQTQDRTTYEQYF
TGTGCCAGCAGCCAGACTCAGGACAGGACGACCTACGAGCAGTACTTC
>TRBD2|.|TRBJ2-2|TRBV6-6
CASSYATSGGRGGELFF
TGTGCCAGCAGTTACGCCACTAGCGGGGGCCGTGGCGGGGAGCTGTTTTTT
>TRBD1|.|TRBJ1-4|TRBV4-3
CASSQGRTGEKLFF
TGCGCCAGCAGCCAAGGGAGGACAGGGGAAAAACTGTTTTTT
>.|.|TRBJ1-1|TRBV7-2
CASSLAFGTPDGQNTEAFF
TGTGCCAGCAGCTTAGCTTTCGGGACACCCGATGGCCAGAACACTGAAGCTTTCTTT
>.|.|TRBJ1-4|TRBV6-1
CASSETGRGTNEKLFF
TGTGCCAGCAGTGAAACAGGAAGGGGAACTAATGAAAAACTGTTTTTT
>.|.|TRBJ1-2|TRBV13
CASSFVSNRPYGYTF
TGTGCCAGCAGCTTTGTATCCAACAGACCCTATGGCTACACCTTC
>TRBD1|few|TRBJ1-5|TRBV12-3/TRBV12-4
CASGQGNQPQHF
TGTGCCAGCGGACAGGGGAATCAGCCCCAGCATTTT
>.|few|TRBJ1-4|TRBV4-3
CASSQPPQGNEKLFF
TGCGCCAGCAGCCAACCCCCACAGGGTAATGAAAAACTGTTTTTT
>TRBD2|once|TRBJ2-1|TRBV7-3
CASSLPPGLAPWDEQFF
TGTGCCAGCAGCTTACCCCCGGGACTAGCGCCGTGGGATGAGCAGTTCTTC
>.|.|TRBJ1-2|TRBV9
CASSPRAGQNYGYTF
TGTGCCAGCAGCCCACGAGCGGGGCAGAACTATGGCTACACCTTC
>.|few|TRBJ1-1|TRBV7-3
CASSPTGHRRENTEAFF
TGTGCCAGCAGCCCGACGGGCCACCGTCGAGAAAACACTGAAGCTTTCTTT
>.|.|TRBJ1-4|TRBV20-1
CSARVRGEKLFF
TGCAGTGCTAGAGTACGGGGGGAAAAACTGTTTTTT
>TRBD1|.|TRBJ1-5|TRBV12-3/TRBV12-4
CASVRDRMDQPQHF
TGTGCCAGCGTAAGGGACAGAATGGATCAGCCCCAGCATTTT
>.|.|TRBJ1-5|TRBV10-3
CAISDPTVSQPQHF
TGTGCCATCAGTGACCCGACAGTGAGTCAGCCCCAGCATTTT
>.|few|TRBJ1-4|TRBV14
CASSQAVATNEKLFF
TGTGCCAGCAGCCAAGCGGTTGCAACTAATGAAAAACTGTTTTTT
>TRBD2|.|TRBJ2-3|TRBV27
CASSLSSLAGGPGTDTQYF
TGTGCCAGCAGTTTATCGTCACTAGCGGGGGGGCCCGGCACAGATACGCAGTATTTT
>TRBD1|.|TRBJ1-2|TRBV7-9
CASSLTGEVHYGYTF
TGTGCCAGCAGCCTAACAGGGGAGGTACACTATGGCTACACCTTC
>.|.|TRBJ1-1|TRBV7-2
CASSPTSRRTEAFF
TGTGCCAGCAGCCCGACGAGTAGGAGGACTGAAGCTTTCTTT
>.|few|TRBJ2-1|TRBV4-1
CASSQFQDDNEQFF
TGCGCCAGCAGCCAATTCCAGGACGACAATGAGCAGTTCTTC
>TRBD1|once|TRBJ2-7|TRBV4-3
CASSQGAGGTRRDEQYF
TGCGCCAGCAGCCAAGGTGCAGGGGGTACAAGAAGGGACGAGCAGTACTTC
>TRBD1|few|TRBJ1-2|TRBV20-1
CSATTGQGDGYTF
TGCAGTGCTACGACCGGACAGGGCGATGGCTACACCTTC
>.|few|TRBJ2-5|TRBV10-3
CAISPRPLETQYF
TGTGCCATCAGCCCGAGACCTTTAGAGACCCAGTACTTC
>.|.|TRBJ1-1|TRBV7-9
CASSLWGDANTEAFF
TGTGCCAGCAGCTTATGGGGGGACGCGAACACTGAAGCTTTCTTT
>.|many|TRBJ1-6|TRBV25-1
CASSASGLASPLHF
TGTGCCAGCAGTGCGTCAGGTCTTGCTTCACCCCTCCACTTT
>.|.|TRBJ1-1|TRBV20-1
CSAIKGQVSITEAFF
TGCAGTGCTATTAAGGGGCAGGTTTCGATCACTGAAGCTTTCTTT
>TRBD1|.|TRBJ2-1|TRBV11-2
CASSPTGGPSDEQFF
TGTGCCAGCAGCCCGACAGGGGGCCCTAGCGATGAGCAGTTCTTC
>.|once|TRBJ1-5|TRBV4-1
CASNQDGQGLKPQHF
TGCGCCAGCAACCAAGACGGGCAGGGACTGAAGCCCCAGCATTTT
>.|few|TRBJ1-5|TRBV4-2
CASSGVTDQPQHF
TGTGCCAGCAGCGGGGTGACAGATCAGCCCCAGCATTTT
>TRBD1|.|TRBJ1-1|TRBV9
CASSLRTGGSTEAFF
TGTGCCAGCAGCCTTCGGACAGGGGGGTCCACTGAAGCTTTCTTT
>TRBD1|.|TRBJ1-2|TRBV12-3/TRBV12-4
CASSLSGGQPYGYTF
TGTGCCAGCAGTTTATCTGGGGGACAGCCCTATGGCTACACCTTC
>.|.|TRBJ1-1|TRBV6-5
CTSSDATGVTEAFF
TGTACCAGCAGTGACGCGACAGGAGTTACTGAAGCTTTCTTT
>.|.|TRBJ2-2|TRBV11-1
CASGAQRSTGELFF
TGTGCCAGCGGGGCCCAGCGCTCTACCGGGGAGCTGTTTTTT
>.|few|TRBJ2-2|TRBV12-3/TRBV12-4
CASSLTSGELFF
TGTGCCAGCAGCCTTACCTCCGGGGAGCTGTTTTTT
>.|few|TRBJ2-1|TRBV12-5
CASRGGSGYNEQFF
TGTGCTAGCCGGGGAGGTAGCGGCTACAATGAGCAGTTCTTC
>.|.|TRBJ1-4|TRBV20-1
CSTRETLDEKLFF
TGCAGTACTAGAGAGACACTAGACGAAAAACTGTTTTTT
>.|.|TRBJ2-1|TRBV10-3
CANGAGPNLNEQFF
TGTGCCAACGGAGCGGGCCCAAACTTAAATGAGCAGTTCTTC
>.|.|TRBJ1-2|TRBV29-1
CSVDGGDLIDYGYTF
TGCAGCGTTGACGGTGGGGACCTAATTGACTATGGCTACACCTTC
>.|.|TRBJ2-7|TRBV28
CASRGANSYEQYF
TGTGCCAGCAGGGGCGCAAACTCCTACGAGCAGTACTTC
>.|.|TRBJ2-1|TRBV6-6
CASSYSSTIAENEQFF
TGTGCCAGCAGTTACTCAAGTACGATAGCAGAAAATGAGCAGTTCTTC
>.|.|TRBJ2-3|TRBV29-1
CSVHTGSADTQYF
TGCAGCGTCCACACAGGGTCCGCAGATACGCAGTATTTT
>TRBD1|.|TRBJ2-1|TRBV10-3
CAISEGPDRDPYNEQFF
TGTGCCATCAGTGAAGGCCCTGACAGGGATCCCTACAATGAGCAGTTCTTC
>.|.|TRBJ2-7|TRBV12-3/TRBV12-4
CASSLDGVVSDEQYF
TGTGCCAGCAGTTTAGACGGGGTGGTATCAGATGAGCAGTACTTC
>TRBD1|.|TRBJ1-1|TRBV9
CASSPTGTGGFIGNTEAFF
TGTGCCAGCAGCCCTACGGGGACAGGGGGGTTCATAGGGAACACTGAAGCTTTCTTT
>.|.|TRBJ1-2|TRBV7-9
CASSPHTETTGYTF
TGTGCCAGCAGCCCCCATACTGAGACTACTGGCTACACCTTC
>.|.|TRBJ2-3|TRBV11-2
CASSSPGKRADTQYF
TGTGCCAGCAGCTCCCCCGGAAAGAGGGCAGATACGCAGTATTTT
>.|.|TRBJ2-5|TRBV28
CASSLLGDSERLYQETQYF
TGTGCCAGCAGCCTCCTAGGAGACAGCGAGCGGTTGTACCAAGAGACCCAGTACTTC
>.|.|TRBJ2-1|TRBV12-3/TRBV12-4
CASRRQEADKEQFF
TGTGCCAGCAGAAGACAGGAAGCCGACAAGGAGCAGTTCTTC
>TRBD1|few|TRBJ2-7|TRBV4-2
CASSQDWGDRAYEQYF
TGTGCCAGCAGCCAAGATTGGGGGGACAGGGCCTACGAGCAGTACTTC
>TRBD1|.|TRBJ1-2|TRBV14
CASSQLGQGAVYNYGYTF
TGTGCCAGCAGCCAACTTGGACAGGGGGCGGTTTATAACTATGGCTACACCTTC
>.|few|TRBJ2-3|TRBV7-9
CASSSATEYNTDTQYF
TGTGCCAGCAGCTCCGCGACAGAGTATAACACAGATACGCAGTATTTT
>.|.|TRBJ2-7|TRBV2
CASSEAPGFLSYEQYF
TGTGCCAGCAGTGAAGCCCCGGGATTTCTTTCCTACGAGCAGTACTTC